Described below is a single TCR beta chain sequence and its context. Original handling: It was from reference gene primer amplification that nucleated cell counts were estimated. Using immunoSEQ multiplex PCR, the repertoire was profiled, and TCRdb retains in-frame clones only, with some absent. The DNA was the basis for D and trimming; V, J and clone size are from that table. The table has about 270,000 clones, nearly 85% seen once. The data derive from a study of blood T cell repertoires in COVID-19. As for the study in general: From the United States, Italy and Spain came samples of acute and convalescent COVID-19. The cDNA or gDNA used as material had been derived from T cells, B-cell-depleted T cells, or PBMCs.

V trimming: 7 bases; J trimming: 5 bases; junction bases outside the gene matches: 6. Germline loops: CDR1 SQVTM, CDR2 ANQGSEA. CDR3 length: 14 amino acids. The TCR was taken from a human donor in a cohort sampled during active COVID-19. Material for sequencing was peripheral blood. The chain uses TRBV29-1 and TRBJ2-5; TRBD2 matches 14 bases. Here the CDR3 DNA reads TGCAGCGGACTAGCGGGAGGGTCCGGGGAGACCCAGTACTTC. Amino acids: CSGLAGGSGETQYF.